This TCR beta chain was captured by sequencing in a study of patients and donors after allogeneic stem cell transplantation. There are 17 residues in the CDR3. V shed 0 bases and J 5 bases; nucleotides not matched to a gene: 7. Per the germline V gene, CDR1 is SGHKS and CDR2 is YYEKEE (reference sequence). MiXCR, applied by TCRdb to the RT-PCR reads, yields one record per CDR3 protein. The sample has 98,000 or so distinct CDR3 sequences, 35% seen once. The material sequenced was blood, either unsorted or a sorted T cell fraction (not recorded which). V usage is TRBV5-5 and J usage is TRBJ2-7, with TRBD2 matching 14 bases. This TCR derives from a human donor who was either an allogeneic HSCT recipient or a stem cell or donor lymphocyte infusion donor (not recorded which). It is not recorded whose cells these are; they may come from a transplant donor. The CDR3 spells CASSLGRLAGGPHEQYF. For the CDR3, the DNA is TGTGCCAGCAGCTTGGGGCGACTAGCGGGAGGGCCCCACGAGCAGTACTTC.